A selection of T cell receptor beta chains follows, all from one sample in a study of shared clonotypes between healthy human individuals. This table comes from immunoSEQ multiplex PCR, and its TCRdb copy is limited to in-frame clones, with some not included. This sample has fewer than 700,000 clones; roughly 96% occur once, and the top ten carry approximately 0.11%. Material: naive CD8+ T cells sorted from blood. The receptors stem from a woman aged 25-40 years in good health. Each CDR3 is given without its conserved first and last residue.

j_call	v_call	cdr3_aa
TRBJ2-6	TRBV5-1	ASSFSSGANVLT
TRBJ2-7	TRBV6-6	ASSYGAGDRYEQY
TRBJ2-3	TRBV10-2	ASSESTSGASRTDTQY
TRBJ2-7	TRBV30	AWSGASYEQY
TRBJ2-2	TRBV7-6	ASSLARPSAGAGELF
TRBJ2-1	TRBV19	ASSIAGLGLGNEQF
TRBJ1-2	TRBV13	ASRETGTGGYFYGYT
TRBJ1-1	TRBV27	ASAPFGLYTEAF
TRBJ2-1	TRBV11-2	ASSFGAEQF
TRBJ2-7	TRBV9	ASSVGGDSAYEQY
TRBJ2-1	TRBV19	ASSISQSGDEQF
TRBJ2-3	TRBV13	ASSPWTPLAKYTDTQY
TRBJ2-1	TRBV29-1	SVLGEEVARHEQF
TRBJ1-5	TRBV6-1	ASSFSGQVNQPQH
TRBJ2-2	TRBV5-6	ASSFPNTGELF
TRBJ2-7	TRBV9	ASSPRQGWDEQY
TRBJ2-1	TRBV4-1	ASSQLLAGGPHNEQF
TRBJ2-1	TRBV5-1	ASSFSNEQF
TRBJ1-5	TRBV15	ATSRDRDRGKGQPQH
TRBJ2-2	TRBV27	ASSFGTGGTGELF
TRBJ2-2	TRBV7-2	ASKTGDLENTGELF
TRBJ1-5	TRBV6-6	ASSPWGGNQPQH
TRBJ2-7	TRBV6-6	ATRTRGYEQY
TRBJ2-7	TRBV10-3	AISIKESSYEQY
TRBJ2-5	TRBV28	ASSSVPARGDQETQY
TRBJ2-3	TRBV27	ASSLTSGSMDTQY
TRBJ2-7	TRBV27	ASSFSRSLEQY
TRBJ2-6	TRBV18	ASSPNGSGANVLT
TRBJ2-7	TRBV18	ASSPGRESYEQY
TRBJ2-7	TRBV5-1	ASSAPTTYEQY
TRBJ1-5	TRBV6-1	ASSGQTGTVGVFLSQPQH
TRBJ2-7	TRBV27	ASSLSSRGSGYEQY
TRBJ1-1	TRBV6-1	ASSEFGVLNTEAF
TRBJ1-3	TRBV4-1	ASSQGPGMGTSTTYTIY
TRBJ2-3	TRBV7-8	ASSFLLAGFYTDTQY
TRBJ2-2	TRBV21-1	ASSRGTSIRLNTGELF
TRBJ2-5	TRBV7-2	ASSQGLAGSQETQY
TRBJ2-1	TRBV19	ASTRDSYNEQF
TRBJ2-5	TRBV13	ASSLVGGETQY
TRBJ2-2	TRBV27	ASSPLAGEGPGELF
TRBJ2-3	TRBV9	ASSVGNPETQY
TRBJ1-1	TRBV27	ASSFSREGTEAF
TRBJ2-3	TRBV30	AWGGTASTDTQY
TRBJ2-2	TRBV27	AIGQGALVAGRPGELF
TRBJ2-7	TRBV15	ATSRGETSGTYEQY
TRBJ2-7	TRBV9	ASSVDTASYEQY
TRBJ2-1	TRBV4-1	ASSHPPGLAGLFSSYNEQF
TRBJ2-7	TRBV2	ASSDTLAGSVGYEQY
TRBJ1-5	TRBV2	ASSEGQIRINQPQH
TRBJ2-7	TRBV5-1	ASSPRTSGNEQY
TRBJ1-1	TRBV5-1	ASSLEQGYTEAF
TRBJ2-3	TRBV5-1	ASSLGGQGAPDTQY
TRBJ2-7	TRBV27	ASSPGLAGMLSYEQY
TRBJ2-7	TRBV9	ASSPWTSGGYEQY
TRBJ2-1	TRBV30	AWANGQGVYEQF
TRBJ1-5	TRBV21-1	ASSKVQDRGLVCSQH
TRBJ1-1	TRBV29-1	SVDLTRGAF
TRBJ2-7	TRBV2	ASSVPDSSSYEQY
TRBJ2-7	TRBV6-5	ASHTSGHEQY
TRBJ2-7	TRBV4-1	ASSPGQLSYEQY